These 9 T cell receptor beta chains were sequenced from one sample in a study of T cells in Graves' hyperthyroidism and ophthalmopathy (dated by TCRdb to the late 2010s). Library preparation was by multiplex PCR. Sequencing instrument: Illumina HiSeq 2000. TCR beta CDR3 regions were amplified from RNA transcripts. For the first round of RT-PCR on the TCR CDR3, the HTBI primer set was used together with the Qiagen OneStep RT-PCR kit. Starting from the raw public reads, TCRdb applied fastp trimming at Q25, assembled clones with MiXCR and retained in-frame beta chains. Rows matching on CDR3 protein sequence are summarized as one entry with the most common DNA and genes. This sample holds 360,000 or so distinct CDR3 sequences; approximately 16% were observed only once. Jointly, the top ten make up about 20% of the sample. Sequenced input: blood. These receptors were taken from a woman in her fifties or sixties with Graves' ophthalmopathy.

For this clonotype: A read error may explain this, as a much larger clone is one base away. The rearrangement links TRBV20-1 to TRBJ2-1; a weak D match, TRBD2 (6 bases). CDR1 is DFQATT, CDR2 SNEGSKA, per germline (reference sequence). The CDR3 runs to 15 residues. The V and J ends lost 6 bases and 2 bases respectively, with 17 bases between them. The CDR3 DNA reads as TGCAGTGCCATCGTCACTAGCAGACCCTACAATGAGCAGTTCTTC. Translating gives CSAIVTSRPYNEQFF.

This clonotype was found once. This chain links TRBV12-3 or TRBV12-4 with TRBJ2-2; D is possibly TRBD1 (7 bases). With 8 bases removed from V and 0 bases from J, the gap between germline ends came to 16 bases. The CDR3 has 16 residues. DNA of the CDR3: TGTGCCAGCCAGGGGGGAGAGATCGCGAACACCGGGGAGCTGTTTTTT. Translating gives CASQGGEIANTGELFF.

Many counts were recorded for this clonotype. The rearrangement links TRBV7-9 to TRBJ2-2; TRBD2 matches 9 bases. The ends lost 4 bases at V and 5 bases at J; junction bases unmatched: 8. The CDR3 is 16 residues long. CDR1 is SEHNR and CDR2 is FQNEAQ in the germline V gene (reference sequence). The CDR3 is CASSSGGLAGTGELFF. DNA of the CDR3: TGTGCCAGCAGCTCCGGGGGGCTAGCGGGGACCGGGGAGCTGTTTTTT.

This clonotype was seen a handful of times. The chain uses TRBV27 and TRBJ2-1, with 12 nucleotides matching TRBD1. The J segment lost 7 bases and the V segment lost 10 bases, leaving 11 bases of the junction unmatched. There are 15 residues in the CDR3. Germline CDR1 reads MNHEY; CDR2 reads SMNVEV (reference sequence). The CDR3 DNA is TGTGCCACTCGCCCGGGACAGGGGGCCTTTAATGAGCAGTTCTTC. This gives the protein CATRPGQGAFNEQFF.

This clonotype was detected only a few times. V gene TRBV6-1 combines with J gene TRBJ2-1, with 10 bases matching TRBD1. With 4 bases clipped from V and 5 bases from J, the junction kept 2 bases outside the gene matches. CDR3 length equals 14 residues. Germline lookup yields CDR1 MNHNS and CDR2 SASEGT. Here the CDR3 DNA reads TGTGCCAGCAGTGGAGACAGGGGGCACAATGAGCAGTTCTTC. Its translation: CASSGDRGHNEQFF.

The chain carries TRBV27 and TRBJ2-6; a weak D match, TRBD2 (6 bases). Germline-derived CDR1 and CDR2 are MNHEY and SMNVEV (reference sequence). V dropped 8 bases and J dropped 4 bases, with 9 bases sitting between them. The CDR3 is 13 residues long. The CDR3 spells CASGGLGANVLTF. The CDR3 bases are TGTGCCAGCGGGGGGTTGGGGGCCAACGTCCTGACTTTC.

This clonotype was observed many times. The genes are TRBV12-5 and TRBJ1-2; possible D gene TRBD1, 6 bases. From germline, CDR1 is LGHNT and CDR2 FRNRAP. This CDR3 is built from 16 residues. The V and J ends lost 2 bases and 4 bases respectively, with 17 bases between them. CDR3 coding DNA: TGTGCTAGTGGTTTGCACCGGGGGCAGGCCACCTATGGCTACACCTTC. As protein: CASGLHRGQATYGYTF. The complete variable domain, with remaining parts taken from reference TRBV12-5 and TRBJ1-2, reads DARVTQTPRHKVTEMGQEVTMRCQPILGHNTVFWYRQTMMQGLELLAYFRNRAPLDDSGMPKDRFSAEMPDATLATLKIQPSEPRDSAVYFCASGLHRGQATYGYTFGSGTRLTVV.

The V call is TRBV20-1, the J call TRBJ2-1; 16 bases are shared with TRBD2. The trim removed 6 bases at V and 9 bases at J, leaving 14 bases unmatched. This CDR3 contains 17 residues. Germline loops: CDR1 DFQATT, CDR2 SNEGSKA (reference sequence). CDR3 DNA: TGCAGTGCGACTGGGACTAGCGGGAGGGTCATGGGTGTTGAGCAGTTCTTC. This codes for CSATGTSGRVMGVEQFF.

This clonotype was counted many times. The V gene is TRBV5-4, the J gene TRBJ2-3; 8 positions agree with TRBD2. The CDR3 spans 18 residues. Germline loops: CDR1 SGHNT, CDR2 YYREEE (reference sequence). The ends lost 7 bases at V and 0 bases at J; junction bases unmatched: 16. Here the CDR3 DNA reads TGTGCCAGCGACAGACGGGCGGGAGGACAGTTTAGCACAGATACGCAGTATTTT. Translation gives CASDRRAGGQFSTDTQYF.